This is a list of T cell receptor beta chains from one sample in a study of PD-1 and CTLA-4 blockade in melanoma. TCRdb keeps only in-frame clones here, not all; method: immunoSEQ multiplex PCR. The table has under 20,000 clones, 70% seen once. The material sequenced was CD8+ T cells from peripheral blood, taken from a patient given anti-PD-1 treatment. All receptors derive from a human donor with melanoma. The CDR3 runs from the conserved cysteine through the conserved F or W. A D gene is named only where the DNA matches it firmly. Expanded clones are given a class, and other clones once, few, many or no size at all.

CDR3	DNA	J	size	D	V
CASSQGGATGGDLGELFF	TGCGCCAGCAGCCAAGGCGGGGCGACAGGGGGCGACCTCGGAGAGCTGTTTTTT	TRBJ2-2	-	TRBD1	TRBV4-1
CASSLQGVTEAFF	TGCGCCAGCAGCCTACAGGGGGTCACTGAAGCTTTCTTT	TRBJ1-1	-	TRBD1	TRBV4-1
CASSHPELAGGGSYNEQFF	TGTGCCAGCAGCCATCCGGAACTAGCGGGAGGAGGGTCCTACAATGAGCAGTTCTTC	TRBJ2-1	-	TRBD2	TRBV7-9
CASSQDWGAVGGYTF	TGTGCCAGCAGCCAAGATTGGGGGGCCGTAGGAGGCTACACCTTC	TRBJ1-2	-	-	TRBV3-1/TRBV3-2
CASSQDRGSNQPQHF	TGCGCCAGCAGCCAGGACAGGGGTAGCAATCAGCCCCAGCATTTT	TRBJ1-5	-	TRBD1	TRBV4-1
CASSWGQASSYNSPLHF	TGTGCCAGCAGCTGGGGACAGGCAAGCTCCTATAATTCACCCCTCCACTTT	TRBJ1-6	medium-sized	TRBD1	TRBV5-4
CAISESGALPNNSPLHF	TGTGCCATCAGTGAGAGCGGGGCTTTGCCAAATAATTCACCCCTCCACTTT	TRBJ1-6	few	-	TRBV10-3
CASMPAGAGELFF	TGTGCCAGCATGCCAGCGGGAGCCGGGGAGCTGTTTTTT	TRBJ2-2	-	TRBD2	TRBV12-3/TRBV12-4
CASSADRGYETQYF	TGTGCCAGCAGCGCGGACAGGGGGTACGAGACCCAGTACTTC	TRBJ2-5	-	TRBD1	TRBV9
CASSDSSNYGYTF	TGTGCCAGCAGTGACAGCTCTAACTATGGCTACACCTTC	TRBJ1-2	once	-	TRBV12-3/TRBV12-4